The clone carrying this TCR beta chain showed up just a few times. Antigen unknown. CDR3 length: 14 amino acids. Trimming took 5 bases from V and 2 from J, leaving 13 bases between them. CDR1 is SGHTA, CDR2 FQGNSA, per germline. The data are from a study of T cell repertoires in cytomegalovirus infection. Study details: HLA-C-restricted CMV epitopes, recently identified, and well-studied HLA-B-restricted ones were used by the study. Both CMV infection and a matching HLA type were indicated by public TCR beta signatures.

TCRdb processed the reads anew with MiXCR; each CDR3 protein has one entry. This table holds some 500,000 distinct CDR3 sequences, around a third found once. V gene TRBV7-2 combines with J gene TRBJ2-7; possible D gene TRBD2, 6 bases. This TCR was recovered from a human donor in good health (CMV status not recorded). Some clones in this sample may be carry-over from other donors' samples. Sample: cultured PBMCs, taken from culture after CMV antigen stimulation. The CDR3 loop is CASSRGAGPYEQYF. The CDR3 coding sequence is TGTGCCAGCAGCCGGGGAGCGGGTCCCTACGAGCAGTACTTC.